The 10 T cell receptor beta chains given below trace back to one sample, sequenced in a study of STAT5B mutations in CD4+ large granular lymphocyte leukemia. TCRdb's copy holds only in-frame clones and misses some; the assay was immunoSEQ multiplex PCR. Of approximately 31,000 clones listed, about two thirds are singletons. The sequenced sample consisted of CD4+ T cells from blood buffy coats. These receptors originate from a human donor in good health.

This chain connects TRBV18 to TRBJ2-7; weak D call: TRBD1 (5 bases). There are 14 residues in the CDR3. V was cut by 3 bases and J by 3 bases, with 12 bases left in between. The germline V gene has CDR1 KGHSH and CDR2 LQKENI. CDR3 in amino acids: CASSPQRQGYEQYF. CDR3 in DNA: TGTGCCAGCTCACCGCAGCGCCAGGGCTACGAGCAGTACTTC.

The genes are TRBV11-2 and TRBJ1-6; D ambiguous. Germline V gives CDR1 SGHAT, CDR2 FQNNGV. V was cut by 6 bases and J by 9 bases, with 15 bases left in between. The CDR3 is 14 amino acids. The CDR3 loop is CASSQGLGASPLHF. In DNA form, the CDR3 reads TGTGCCAGCAGTCAAGGACTGGGAGCTTCACCCCTCCACTTT.

V gene TRBV6-1 combines with J gene TRBJ1-1, with D maybe TRBD1 (6 bases). This CDR3 has 15 residues. V was clipped by 3 bases and J by 0 bases, with 11 bases between them. CDR1 is MNHNS, CDR2 SASEGT, per germline. The CDR3 sequence is CASSDRGEMNTEAFF. In DNA form, the CDR3 reads TGTGCCAGCAGTGACAGGGGCGAAATGAACACTGAAGCTTTCTTT.

The rearrangement uses TRBV7-2 and TRBJ1-1; no clear D. The germline V gene encodes CDR1 SGHTA and CDR2 FQGNSA. CDR3 size: 15 residues. V lost 2 bases and J 1 base, leaving 11 bases between the germline ends. As DNA, the CDR3 is TGTGCCAGCAGCTTATTTCCAGGAGAGAACACTGAAGCTTTCTTT. It codes for CASSLFPGENTEAFF.

This chain joins TRBV29-1 and TRBJ2-1; 7 positions match TRBD2. CDR3 length: 14 residues. Trimming removed 3 bases from V and 4 bases from J; junction bases left unmatched: 6. The germline V gene encodes CDR1 SQVTM and CDR2 ANQGSEA. The CDR3 DNA is TGCAGCGTTGAGTTAGCGGGTCGATACAATGAGCAGTTCTTC. Protein product: CSVELAGRYNEQFF.

V gene TRBV5-1 combines with J gene TRBJ1-2; D is ambiguous. Per germline, CDR1 SGHRS and CDR2 YFSETQ. Trimming cost V 1 base and J 3 bases, with 7 bases left between them. The CDR3 is made up of 13 amino acids. For the CDR3, the DNA is TGCGCCAGCAGCTTGAGGGAGTACTATGGCTACACCTTC. Amino acids: CASSLREYYGYTF. Full variable domain (rest looked up from reference TRBV5-1 and TRBJ1-2): KAGVTQTPRYLIKTRGQQVTLSCSPISGHRSVSWYQQTPGQGLQFLFEYFSETQRNKGNFPGRFSGRQFSNSRSEMNVSTLELGDSALYLCASSLREYYGYTFGSGTRLTVV.

V and J are TRBV5-1 and TRBJ2-5; no firm D call. CDR1 is SGHRS, CDR2 YFSETQ, per germline. The V end lost 0 bases, the J end lost 7 bases, and 13 bases lay between the germline ends. The CDR3 covers 14 residues. CDR3 sequence: CASSLEWRMGTQYF. The CDR3 DNA reads TGCGCCAGCAGCTTGGAATGGCGGATGGGGACCCAGTACTTC.

V is TRBV18 and J is TRBJ2-7; 7 nucleotides align to TRBD1. This CDR3 has 15 residues. V shed 3 bases, J shed 0 bases, and the junction held 5 bases outside the gene matches. The V gene's germline CDR1 is KGHSH and CDR2 LQKENI. CDR3 protein: CASSPRTGDSYEQYF. The CDR3, as DNA: TGTGCCAGCTCACCCAGGACAGGAGACTCCTACGAGCAGTACTTC.

The chain is built from TRBV7-9 and TRBJ2-7, with 7 bases that match TRBD1. J gave up 5 bases and V 5 bases, and 9 bases lay outside the gene matches. The CDR3 is 14 amino acids. Germline V gene sequence: CDR1 SEHNR, CDR2 FQNEAQ (reference sequence). CDR3 sequence: CASSRGQYIHEQYF. In DNA form, the CDR3 reads TGTGCCAGCAGCCGGGGACAGTATATCCACGAGCAGTACTTC.

The rearrangement joins TRBV6-1 to TRBJ1-1, with a weak D call TRBD1 (5 bases). The length of the CDR3 is 13 residues. Germline loops: CDR1 MNHNS, CDR2 SASEGT. The V end lost 4 bases, the J end lost 4 bases, and 10 bases lay between the germline ends. The chain's CDR3 is CASSVGTVTEAFF. CDR3 bases: TGTGCCAGCAGTGTAGGGACCGTCACTGAAGCTTTCTTT.